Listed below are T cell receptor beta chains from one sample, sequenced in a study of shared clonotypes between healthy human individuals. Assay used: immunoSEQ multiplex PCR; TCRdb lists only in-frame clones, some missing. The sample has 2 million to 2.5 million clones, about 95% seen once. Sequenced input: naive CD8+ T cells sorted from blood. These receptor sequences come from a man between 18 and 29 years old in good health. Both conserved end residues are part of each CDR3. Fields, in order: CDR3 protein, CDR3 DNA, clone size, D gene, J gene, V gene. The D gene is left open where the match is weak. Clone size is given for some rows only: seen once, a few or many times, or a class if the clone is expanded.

CDR3: CASSGDRDVLSYEQYF
DNA: TGTGCCAGCAGCGGGGACCGGGACGTCCTCTCCTACGAGCAGTACTTC
size: once
D: -
J: TRBJ2-7
V: TRBV7-8

CDR3: CASSFLTSADGEQYF
DNA: TGCGCCAGCAGCTTCCTAACTAGCGCGGACGGCGAGCAGTACTTC
size: -
D: TRBD2
J: TRBJ2-7
V: TRBV5-1

CDR3: CATSKGGGYEQYF
DNA: TGTGCCACCAGCAAGGGGGGTGGATACGAGCAGTACTTC
size: -
D: -
J: TRBJ2-7
V: TRBV15

CDR3: CASSYGTDNEQFF
DNA: TGTGCCAGCAGTTACGGGACAGACAATGAGCAGTTCTTC
size: -
D: TRBD1
J: TRBJ2-1
V: TRBV6-5

CDR3: CASSVRDWQETQYF
DNA: TGCGCCAGCAGCGTGCGGGATTGGCAAGAGACCCAGTACTTC
size: -
D: -
J: TRBJ2-5
V: TRBV5-1

CDR3: CASRGRGAYEQYF
DNA: TGTGCCAGTAGGGGTCGTGGGGCGTACGAGCAGTACTTC
size: -
D: -
J: TRBJ2-7
V: TRBV19

CDR3: CAWSSSPDGVLGYTF
DNA: TGTGCCTGGAGCTCTAGTCCCGACGGGGTCTTGGGCTACACCTTC
size: -
D: -
J: TRBJ1-2
V: TRBV30

CDR3: CASTGTGHYNEQFF
DNA: TGTGCCAGCACCGGGACAGGGCACTACAATGAGCAGTTCTTC
size: once
D: TRBD1
J: TRBJ2-1
V: TRBV6-1

CDR3: CASSSLTQGEADTQYF
DNA: TGTGCCAGCAGTTCCCTCACACAGGGGGAAGCAGATACGCAGTATTTT
size: -
D: TRBD1
J: TRBJ2-3
V: TRBV6-5

CDR3: CAWVTSGGHGELFF
DNA: TGTGCCTGGGTTACTAGCGGGGGACACGGGGAGCTGTTTTTT
size: -
D: TRBD2
J: TRBJ2-2
V: TRBV30

CDR3: CASSLFALEQYF
DNA: TGTGCCAGCAGCTTGTTTGCCCTCGAGCAGTACTTC
size: once
D: -
J: TRBJ2-7
V: TRBV5-6

CDR3: CASSFTVSYEQYF
DNA: TGTGCCAGCAGCTTTACGGTCTCCTACGAGCAGTACTTC
size: -
D: -
J: TRBJ2-7
V: TRBV11-2

CDR3: CAWSPGQSNEQYF
DNA: TGTGCCTGGAGCCCGGGGCAGAGTAACGAGCAGTACTTC
size: -
D: -
J: TRBJ2-7
V: TRBV30

CDR3: CASSRVRDSGQPQHF
DNA: TGCGCCAGCAGCCGCGTCAGGGATAGCGGTCAGCCCCAGCATTTT
size: -
D: -
J: TRBJ1-5
V: TRBV4-3

CDR3: CASSPPKGLNTEAFF
DNA: TGTGCCAGCAGCCCCCCAAAGGGGCTGAACACTGAAGCTTTCTTT
size: -
D: -
J: TRBJ1-1
V: TRBV7-9

CDR3: CATSRGQGTDTQYF
DNA: TGTGCCACCAGCAGGGGACAGGGAACAGATACGCAGTATTTT
size: -
D: TRBD1
J: TRBJ2-3
V: TRBV15

CDR3: CASTLKKRDEGLDTQYF
DNA: TGTGCCAGCACCTTAAAAAAGCGGGATGAGGGTTTGGATACGCAGTATTTT
size: -
D: TRBD2
J: TRBJ2-3
V: TRBV13

CDR3: CASSDRVGRVGETQYF
DNA: TGCGCCAGCAGTGACAGGGTTGGCCGTGTTGGAGAGACCCAGTACTTC
size: once
D: TRBD1
J: TRBJ2-5
V: TRBV5-1

CDR3: CASSEGRGPYNSPLHF
DNA: TGTGCCAGCAGTGAAGGCAGGGGGCCCTATAATTCACCCCTCCACTTT
size: -
D: TRBD1
J: TRBJ1-6
V: TRBV6-1

CDR3: CASSLGEKGAKNTEAFF
DNA: TGTGCCAGCAGCTTGGGAGAAAAAGGGGCAAAGAACACTGAAGCTTTCTTT
size: -
D: -
J: TRBJ1-1
V: TRBV5-4

CDR3: CASRWGGTDTQYF
DNA: TGTGCCAGCAGATGGGGGGGCACAGATACGCAGTATTTT
size: -
D: -
J: TRBJ2-3
V: TRBV27

CDR3: CASFSGLAGVENTGELFF
DNA: TGTGCCAGCTTTTCCGGGCTAGCGGGAGTGGAGAACACCGGGGAGCTGTTTTTT
size: -
D: TRBD2
J: TRBJ2-2
V: TRBV2

CDR3: CASSLTAGASFF
DNA: TGTGCCAGCAGTTTAACGGCAGGGGCGTCTTTCTTT
size: -
D: -
J: TRBJ1-1
V: TRBV27

CDR3: CASSLSGANHYEQYF
DNA: TGCGCCAGCAGCTTGTCCGGAGCGAATCACTACGAGCAGTACTTC
size: once
D: -
J: TRBJ2-7
V: TRBV5-1

CDR3: CASSLARTDSYGYTF
DNA: TGTGCCAGCAGCTTAGCGCGGACAGATAGCTATGGCTACACCTTC
size: once
D: -
J: TRBJ1-2
V: TRBV7-9

CDR3: CASSLGGSYEQYF
DNA: TGTGCCAGCAGTTTGGGCGGTTCCTACGAGCAGTACTTC
size: -
D: -
J: TRBJ2-7
V: TRBV27

CDR3: CASSLADRDNQPQHF
DNA: TGTGCCAGCAGTCTTGCCGACAGGGACAATCAGCCCCAGCATTTT
size: -
D: TRBD1
J: TRBJ1-5
V: TRBV6-6

CDR3: CASSLDRDTGELFF
DNA: TGTGCCAGCAGCTTAGACAGGGACACCGGGGAGCTGTTTTTT
size: -
D: -
J: TRBJ2-2
V: TRBV11-3

CDR3: CASSTTYEQYF
DNA: TGTGCCAGCAGCACAACCTACGAGCAGTACTTC
size: -
D: -
J: TRBJ2-7
V: TRBV5-4

CDR3: CASSVITDYEQYF
DNA: TGTGCCAGCAGTGTCATAACAGACTACGAGCAGTACTTC
size: -
D: -
J: TRBJ2-7
V: TRBV6-1

CDR3: CASTWTDNVNYGYTF
DNA: TGTGCCAGCACCTGGACCGATAACGTTAACTATGGCTACACCTTC
size: -
D: -
J: TRBJ1-2
V: TRBV2

CDR3: CASSQHSEQYF
DNA: TGCGCCAGCAGCCAACATAGCGAGCAGTACTTC
size: few
D: -
J: TRBJ2-7
V: TRBV4-1

CDR3: CASSPKEGAIFGYTF
DNA: TGTGCCAGCAGCCCCAAGGAGGGGGCTATCTTCGGCTACACCTTC
size: -
D: TRBD1
J: TRBJ1-2
V: TRBV9

CDR3: CASGLGYYEQYF
DNA: TGTGCTAGTGGTTTGGGATACTACGAGCAGTACTTC
size: -
D: -
J: TRBJ2-7
V: TRBV12-5

CDR3: CASSLGVHQPQHF
DNA: TGTGCCAGCAGTTTGGGGGTTCATCAGCCCCAGCATTTT
size: -
D: -
J: TRBJ1-5
V: TRBV6-5

CDR3: CASSEWRSLGFNEQYF
DNA: TGTGCCAGCAGCGAGTGGAGGTCCCTCGGTTTCAACGAGCAGTACTTC
size: -
D: -
J: TRBJ2-7
V: TRBV7-2

CDR3: CASSRYGPIGDDTQYF
DNA: TGTGCCAGCAGCCGATACGGACCTATCGGGGATGATACGCAGTATTTT
size: -
D: -
J: TRBJ2-3
V: TRBV14

CDR3: CASSLSGRDGFF
DNA: TGTGCCAGCAGTTTGTCTGGGAGAGATGGGTTCTTC
size: -
D: -
J: TRBJ2-1
V: TRBV28

CDR3: CASRGWTEAFF
DNA: TGCGCCAGCAGGGGGTGGACTGAAGCTTTCTTT
size: -
D: -
J: TRBJ1-1
V: TRBV5-1

CDR3: CASSLNLVSYNEQFF
DNA: TGCGCCAGCAGCTTGAATCTAGTCTCCTACAATGAGCAGTTCTTC
size: -
D: -
J: TRBJ2-1
V: TRBV5-1

CDR3: CASSSPGTGASTEAFF
DNA: TGCGCCAGCAGCTCTCCTGGGACAGGGGCGAGCACTGAAGCTTTCTTT
size: -
D: TRBD1
J: TRBJ1-1
V: TRBV5-1

CDR3: CASSVSRGEAGNTIYF
DNA: TGTGCCAGCAGCGTATCCCGGGGGGAGGCCGGAAACACCATATATTTT
size: -
D: -
J: TRBJ1-3
V: TRBV9